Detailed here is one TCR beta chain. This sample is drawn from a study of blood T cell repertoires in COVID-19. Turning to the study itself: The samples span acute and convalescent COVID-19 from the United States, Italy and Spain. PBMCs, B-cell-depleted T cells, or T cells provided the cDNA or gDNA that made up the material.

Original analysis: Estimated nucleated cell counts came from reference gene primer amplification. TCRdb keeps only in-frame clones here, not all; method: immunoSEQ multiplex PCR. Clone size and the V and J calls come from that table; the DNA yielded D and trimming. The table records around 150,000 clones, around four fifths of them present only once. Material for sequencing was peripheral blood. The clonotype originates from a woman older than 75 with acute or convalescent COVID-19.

Written as DNA, the CDR3 is TGTGCCAGCAGAAAGGGACAGGGGTCCAATGAGCAGTTCTTC. As protein: CASRKGQGSNEQFF. The chain has TRBV6-5 and TRBJ2-1; 10 nucleotides agree with TRBD1. V lost 6 bases, J lost 6 bases, and 5 bases stayed unmatched. Germline CDR1 and CDR2: MNHEY and SVGAGI. The CDR3 runs to 14 residues.